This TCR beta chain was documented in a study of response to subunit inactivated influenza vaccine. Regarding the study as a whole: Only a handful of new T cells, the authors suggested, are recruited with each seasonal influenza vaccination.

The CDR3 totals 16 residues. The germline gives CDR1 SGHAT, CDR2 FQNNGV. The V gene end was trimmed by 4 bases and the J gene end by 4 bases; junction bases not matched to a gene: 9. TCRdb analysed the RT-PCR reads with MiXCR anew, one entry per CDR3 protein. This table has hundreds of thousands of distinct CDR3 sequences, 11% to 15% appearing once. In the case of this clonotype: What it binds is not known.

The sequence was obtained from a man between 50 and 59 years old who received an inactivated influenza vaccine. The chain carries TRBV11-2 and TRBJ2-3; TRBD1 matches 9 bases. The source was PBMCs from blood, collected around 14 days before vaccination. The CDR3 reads CASSSSGTGRADTQYF. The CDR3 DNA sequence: TGTGCCAGCAGCTCATCCGGGACAGGGCGGGCAGATACGCAGTATTTT.